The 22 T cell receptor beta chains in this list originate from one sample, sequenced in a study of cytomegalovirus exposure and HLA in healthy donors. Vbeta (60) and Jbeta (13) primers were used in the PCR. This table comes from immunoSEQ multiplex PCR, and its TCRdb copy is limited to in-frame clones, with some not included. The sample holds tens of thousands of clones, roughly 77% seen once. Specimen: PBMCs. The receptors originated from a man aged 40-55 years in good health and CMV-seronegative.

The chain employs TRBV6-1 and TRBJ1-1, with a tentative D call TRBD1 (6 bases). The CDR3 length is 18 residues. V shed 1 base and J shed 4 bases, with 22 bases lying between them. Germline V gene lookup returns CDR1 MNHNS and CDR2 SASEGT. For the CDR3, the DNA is TGTGCCAGCAGTGAAGTGTACGCGTCGACAGGCCAAATCACTGAAGCTTTCTTT. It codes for CASSEVYASTGQITEAFF.

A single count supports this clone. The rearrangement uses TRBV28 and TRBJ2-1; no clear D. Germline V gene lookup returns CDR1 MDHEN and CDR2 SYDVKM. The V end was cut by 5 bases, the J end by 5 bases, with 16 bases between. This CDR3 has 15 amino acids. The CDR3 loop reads CASSPSQGRHNEQFF. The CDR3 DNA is TGTGCCAGCAGTCCGTCTCAAGGCAGGCACAATGAGCAGTTCTTC.

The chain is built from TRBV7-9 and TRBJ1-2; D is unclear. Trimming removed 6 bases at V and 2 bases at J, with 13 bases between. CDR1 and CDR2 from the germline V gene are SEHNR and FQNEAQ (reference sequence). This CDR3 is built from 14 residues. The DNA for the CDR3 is TGTGCCAGCAGTTCCTGGACTGAGAACTATGGCTACACCTTC. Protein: CASSSWTENYGYTF. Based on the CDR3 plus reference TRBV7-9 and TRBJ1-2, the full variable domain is DTGVSQNPRHKITKRGQNVTFRCDPISEHNRLYWYRQTLGQGPEFLTYFQNEAQLEKSRLLSDRFSAERPKGSFSTLEIQRTEQGDSAMYLCASSSWTENYGYTFGSGTRLTVV.

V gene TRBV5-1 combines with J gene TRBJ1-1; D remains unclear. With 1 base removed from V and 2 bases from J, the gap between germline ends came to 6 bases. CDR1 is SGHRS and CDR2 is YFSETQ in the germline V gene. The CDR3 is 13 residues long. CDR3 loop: CASSLTSNTEAFF. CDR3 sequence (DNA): TGCGCCAGCAGCTTGACTTCTAACACTGAAGCTTTCTTT.

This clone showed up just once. CDR3 coding DNA: TGTGCCTGGAGGACCCAGGGGTGGGGCGGCTACACCTTC. As protein: CAWRTQGWGGYTF. The V gene is TRBV30, the J gene TRBJ1-2; TRBD1 might be the D (6 bases). The germline V gene has CDR1 GTSNPN and CDR2 SVGIG (reference sequence). This CDR3 is 13 amino acids long. V was cut by 3 bases and J by 8 bases, with 16 bases left in between.

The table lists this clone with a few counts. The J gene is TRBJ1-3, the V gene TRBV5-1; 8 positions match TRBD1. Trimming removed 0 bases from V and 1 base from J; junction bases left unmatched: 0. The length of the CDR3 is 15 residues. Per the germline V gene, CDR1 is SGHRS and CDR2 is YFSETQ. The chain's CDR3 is CASSLGTGSGNTIYF. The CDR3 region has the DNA TGCGCCAGCAGCTTGGGGACAGGGTCTGGAAACACCATATATTTT.

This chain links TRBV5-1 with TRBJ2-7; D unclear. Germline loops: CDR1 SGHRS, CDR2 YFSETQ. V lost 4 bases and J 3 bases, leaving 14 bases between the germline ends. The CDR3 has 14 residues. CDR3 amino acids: CASSQSLVVYEQYF. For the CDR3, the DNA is TGCGCCAGCAGCCAGTCTCTGGTCGTCTACGAGCAGTACTTC.

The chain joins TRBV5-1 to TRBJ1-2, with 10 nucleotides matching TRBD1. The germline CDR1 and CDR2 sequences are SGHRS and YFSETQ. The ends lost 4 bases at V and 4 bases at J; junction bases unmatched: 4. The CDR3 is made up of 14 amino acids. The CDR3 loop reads CASSSGQGVYGYTF. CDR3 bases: TGCGCCAGCAGCAGTGGACAGGGGGTCTATGGCTACACCTTC.

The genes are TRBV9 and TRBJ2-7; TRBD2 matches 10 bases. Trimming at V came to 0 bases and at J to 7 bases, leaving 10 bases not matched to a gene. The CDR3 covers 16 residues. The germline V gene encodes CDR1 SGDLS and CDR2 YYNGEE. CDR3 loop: CASSVDGAGGLREQYF. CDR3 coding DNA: TGTGCCAGCAGCGTAGACGGAGCGGGGGGGTTGCGGGAGCAGTACTTC.

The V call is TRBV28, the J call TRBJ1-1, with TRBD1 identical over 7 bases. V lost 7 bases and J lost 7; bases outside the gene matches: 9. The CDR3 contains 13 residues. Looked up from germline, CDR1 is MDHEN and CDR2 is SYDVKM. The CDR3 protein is CASMEGASSEAFF. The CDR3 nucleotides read TGTGCCAGCATGGAGGGGGCTTCTAGTGAAGCTTTCTTT.

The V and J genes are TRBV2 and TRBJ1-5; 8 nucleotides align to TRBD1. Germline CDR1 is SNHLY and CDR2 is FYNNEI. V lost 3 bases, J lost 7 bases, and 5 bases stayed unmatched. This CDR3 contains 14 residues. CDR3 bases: TGTGCCAGCAGTGAGAGGACAGGGTACCAGCCCCAGCATTTT. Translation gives CASSERTGYQPQHF. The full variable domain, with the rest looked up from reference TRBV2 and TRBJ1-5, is EPEVTQTPSHQVTQMGQEVILRCVPISNHLYFYWYRQILGQKVEFLVSFYNNEISEKSEIFDDQFSVERPDGSNFTLKIRSTKLEDSAMYFCASSERTGYQPQHFGDGTRLSIL.

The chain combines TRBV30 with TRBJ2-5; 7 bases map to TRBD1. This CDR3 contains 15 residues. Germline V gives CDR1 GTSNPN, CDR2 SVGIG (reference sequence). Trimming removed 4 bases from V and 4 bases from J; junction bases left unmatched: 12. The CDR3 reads CAWTKNRGVGETQYF. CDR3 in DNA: TGTGCCTGGACTAAGAACAGGGGCGTGGGAGAGACCCAGTACTTC.

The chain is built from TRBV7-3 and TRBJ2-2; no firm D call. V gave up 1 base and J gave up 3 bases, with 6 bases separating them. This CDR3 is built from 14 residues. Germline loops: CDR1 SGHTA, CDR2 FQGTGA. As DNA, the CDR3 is TGTGCCAGCAGCTTAAATCCGGACACCGGGGAGCTGTTTTTT. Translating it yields CASSLNPDTGELFF.

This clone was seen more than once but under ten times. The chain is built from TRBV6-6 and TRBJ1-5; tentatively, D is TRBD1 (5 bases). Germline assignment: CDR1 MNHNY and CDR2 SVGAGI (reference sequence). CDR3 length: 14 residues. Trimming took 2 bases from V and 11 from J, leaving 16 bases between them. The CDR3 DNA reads TGTGCCAGCAGTTACCTCAGGATCAGGGTGGCCCAGCATTTT. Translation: CASSYLRIRVAQHF.

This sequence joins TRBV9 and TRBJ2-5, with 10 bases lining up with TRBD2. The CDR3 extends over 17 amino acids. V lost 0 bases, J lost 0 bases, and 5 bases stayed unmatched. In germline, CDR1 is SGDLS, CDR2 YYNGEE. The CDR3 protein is CASSVAGLAGDQETQYF. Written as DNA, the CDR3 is TGTGCCAGCAGCGTAGCGGGGCTAGCGGGGGACCAAGAGACCCAGTACTTC.

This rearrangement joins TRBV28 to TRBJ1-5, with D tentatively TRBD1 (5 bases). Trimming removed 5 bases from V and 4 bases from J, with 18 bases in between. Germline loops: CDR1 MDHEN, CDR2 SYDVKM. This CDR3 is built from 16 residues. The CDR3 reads CASSTPQGIGNQPQHF. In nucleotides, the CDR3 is TGTGCCAGCAGTACGCCCCAGGGAATCGGGAATCAGCCCCAGCATTTT. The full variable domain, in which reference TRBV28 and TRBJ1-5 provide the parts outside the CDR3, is DVKVTQSSRYLVKRTGEKVFLECVQDMDHENMFWYRQDPGLGLRLIYFSYDVKMKEKGDIPEGYSVSREKKERFSLILESASTNQTSMYLCASSTPQGIGNQPQHFGDGTRLSIL.

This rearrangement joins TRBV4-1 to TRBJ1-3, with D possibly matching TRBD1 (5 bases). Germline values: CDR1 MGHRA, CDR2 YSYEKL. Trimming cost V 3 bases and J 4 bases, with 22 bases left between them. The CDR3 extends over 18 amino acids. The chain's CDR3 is CASSHLTGSTSPGNTIYF. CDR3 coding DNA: TGCGCCAGCAGCCATCTCACAGGCAGTACCTCCCCCGGAAACACCATATATTTT.

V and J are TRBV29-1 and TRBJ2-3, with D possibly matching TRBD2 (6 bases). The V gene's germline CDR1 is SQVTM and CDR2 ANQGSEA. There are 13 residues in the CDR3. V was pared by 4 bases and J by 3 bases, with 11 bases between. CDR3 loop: CSVARGGTDTQYF. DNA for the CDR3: TGCAGCGTTGCGCGGGGAGGAACAGATACGCAGTATTTT.

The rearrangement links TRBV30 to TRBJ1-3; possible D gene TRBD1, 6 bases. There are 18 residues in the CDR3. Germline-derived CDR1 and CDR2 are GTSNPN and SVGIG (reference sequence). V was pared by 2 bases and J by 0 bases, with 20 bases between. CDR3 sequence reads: CAWSPISDSQFSGNTIYF. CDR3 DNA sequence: TGTGCCTGGAGTCCGATCTCGGACAGTCAATTCTCTGGAAACACCATATATTTT.

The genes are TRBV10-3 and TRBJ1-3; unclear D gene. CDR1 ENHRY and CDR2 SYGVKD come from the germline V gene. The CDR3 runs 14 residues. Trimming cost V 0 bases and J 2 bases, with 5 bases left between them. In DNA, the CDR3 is TGTGCCATCAGTGAGTCTACGGCTGGAAACACCATATATTTT. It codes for CAISESTAGNTIYF.

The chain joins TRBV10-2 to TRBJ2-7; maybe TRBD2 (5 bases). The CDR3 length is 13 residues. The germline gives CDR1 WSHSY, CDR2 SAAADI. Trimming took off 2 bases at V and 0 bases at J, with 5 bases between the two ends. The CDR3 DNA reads TGCGCCAGCAGTGAGGACTACTCCTACGAGCAGTACTTC. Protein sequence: CASSEDYSYEQYF.

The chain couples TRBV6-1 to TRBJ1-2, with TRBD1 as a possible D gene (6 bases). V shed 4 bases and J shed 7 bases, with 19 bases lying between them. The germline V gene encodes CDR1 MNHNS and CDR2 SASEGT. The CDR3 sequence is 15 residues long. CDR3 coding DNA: TGTGCCAGCAGTGGAGGAAGGGGGAGTTATGGTGGCTACACCTTC. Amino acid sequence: CASSGGRGSYGGYTF.